This TCR beta chain was retrieved from a study of T cell responses to AZD1222 COVID-19 vaccine. Study results and caveats: Females outnumbered males among donors, who were mostly white British; clonal diversity was possibly underestimated. Repertoires were obtained only post-peak T cell response.

The V end was cut by 3 bases, the J end by 4 bases, with 9 bases between. Per germline, CDR1 SEHNR and CDR2 FQNEAQ (reference sequence). The CDR3 extends over 13 amino acids. Measured with immunoSEQ multiplex PCR; TCRdb has only the in-frame clones, and not every one. The sample includes some 96,000 clones, approximately 91% of them seen just once. A word on this clone: Antigen: not known.

The source material was peripheral blood, sampled on day 0 of AZD1222 vaccination. The receptor comes from an adult in good health. The chain employs TRBV7-9 and TRBJ1-2; D is undetermined. The CDR3 DNA reads TGTGCCAGCAGCTTGGGAGACGGCTATGGCTACACCTTC. This encodes CASSLGDGYGYTF.